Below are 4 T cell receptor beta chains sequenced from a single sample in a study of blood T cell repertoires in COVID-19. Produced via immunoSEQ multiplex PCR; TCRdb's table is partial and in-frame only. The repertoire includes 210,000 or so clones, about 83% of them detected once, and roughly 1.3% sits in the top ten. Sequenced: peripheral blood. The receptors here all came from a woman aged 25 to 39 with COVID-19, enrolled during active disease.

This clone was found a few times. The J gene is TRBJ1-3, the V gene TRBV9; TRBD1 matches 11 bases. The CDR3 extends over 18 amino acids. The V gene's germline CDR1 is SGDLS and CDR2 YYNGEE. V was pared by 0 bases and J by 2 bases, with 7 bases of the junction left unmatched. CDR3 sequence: CASSVGSGQGAAGNTIYF. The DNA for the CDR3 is TGTGCCAGCAGCGTAGGGTCCGGACAGGGGGCGGCTGGAAACACCATATATTTT. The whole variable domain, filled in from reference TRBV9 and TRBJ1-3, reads DSGVTQTPKHLITATGQRVTLRCSPRSGDLSVYWYQQSLDQGLQFLIQYYNGEERAKGNILERFSAQQFPDLHSELNLSSLELGDSALYFCASSVGSGQGAAGNTIYFGEGSWLTVV.

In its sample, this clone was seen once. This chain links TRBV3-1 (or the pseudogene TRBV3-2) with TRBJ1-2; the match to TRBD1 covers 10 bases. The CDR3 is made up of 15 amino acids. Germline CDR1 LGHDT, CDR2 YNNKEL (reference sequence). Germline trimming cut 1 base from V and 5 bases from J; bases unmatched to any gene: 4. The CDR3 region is CASSQGQGAGYGYTF. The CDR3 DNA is TGTGCCAGCAGCCAAGGACAGGGGGCAGGTTATGGCTACACCTTC.

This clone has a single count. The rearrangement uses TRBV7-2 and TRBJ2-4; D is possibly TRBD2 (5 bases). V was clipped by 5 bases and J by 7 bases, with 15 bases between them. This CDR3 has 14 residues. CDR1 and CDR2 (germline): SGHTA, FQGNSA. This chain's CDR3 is CASSKSLSGNIQYF. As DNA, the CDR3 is TGTGCCAGCAGCAAATCCCTTTCGGGGAACATTCAGTACTTC.

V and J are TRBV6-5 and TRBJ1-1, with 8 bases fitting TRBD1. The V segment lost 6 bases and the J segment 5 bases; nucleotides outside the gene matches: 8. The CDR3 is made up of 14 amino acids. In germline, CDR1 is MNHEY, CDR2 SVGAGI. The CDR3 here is CASSYGTGRTEAFF. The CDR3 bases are TGTGCCAGCAGCTATGGGACAGGAAGGACTGAAGCTTTCTTT.